The present TCR beta chain was sequenced within a study of T cells in tuberculosis (dated by TCRdb to 2016 to 2019). Describing the broader study: In the study, CD1B tetramers and high-throughput TCR immunosequencing were combined to characterize T cells specific for the mycobacterial lipid antigen glucose monomycolate (GMM). With ten or so people per group, a South African clinical cohort compared IGRA-negative adolescents, IGRA-positive adolescents with latent tuberculosis, and adults with active tuberculosis. PBMC from patients with active tuberculosis were archived either before the start of standard anti-tuberculosis treatment or within 7 days of starting that treatment. Overall study results and their limits: Clinical samples were selected based on the availability of cryopreserved specimens, with adults included as active tuberculosis cases and adolescents included as controls. Smaller mean NN-distances to GMM-specific TCRs were observed in active tuberculosis TCR-alpha repertoires than in IGRA-negative controls, suggesting clonal expansion of GMM-specific TCRs. Using GEM motif frequencies, a classifier achieved about 63% accuracy, whereas a classifier built on the diverse GMM-specific repertoire got to approximately 90% accuracy (AUROC 0.90). Smaller NN-distances were partly driven by shorter CDR3-alpha lengths in active tuberculosis patients, and statistical significance was not reached for the TCR-beta difference.

In the case of this clone: What this receptor recognizes is not known. Qualities for individual bases were not recorded, and no much larger clone is one base off.

V has 5 bases trimmed and J has 9 bases trimmed; junction bases matching no gene number 7. Its CDR3 holds 13 amino acids, cysteine through phenylalanine. The entry retains the CDR3 DNA only, 39 bases that are in frame from base 1. The germline V gene sets CDR1 to MNHGY and CDR2 to SAAAGT. The intended sense of this specimen's time point label: new active TB diagnosis, blood taken before or within 7 days of starting treatment. The patients with active tuberculosis were newly diagnosed, HIV-seronegative South African adults aged 18 years or older. Confirmation of active tuberculosis came from positive sputum smear microscopy and/or a positive M. tuberculosis culture. Immunosequencing was performed on unsorted cryopreserved PBMC and covered 110,000 or so T cells per clinical donor on average. TCR libraries were generated with the immunoSEQ multiplex PCR assay, using TCR-beta and/or TCR-alpha/delta assays for each sample. The Illumina high-throughput platform was used to sequence the amplified TCR libraries. Turning to the authors' computational methods: Clustering and dimensionality reduction relied on pairwise TCRdist distances among GMM-specific receptors from T cells that were either sorted ex vivo or expanded in vitro. Each clinical repertoire received a mean NN-distance score, defined as the average TCRdist to the nearest 10% of tetramer-positive reference sequences. GEM TCR motif frequency was calculated as the fraction of unique TCRs that matched known GEM sequences by V/J usage and CDR3 length. Linear discriminant analysis with leave-one-out cross-validation, implemented in scikit-learn, was used to classify active tuberculosis. TCRdb mirrors the immuneACCESS table, restricted to in-frame sequences. Some clones are absent from its copies; in checked studies, under half trace to an unresolved V gene, and the reason for the others is unknown. V and J calls and clone size are those listed in that table; D and trimming were worked out from the DNA. This sample gives tens of thousands of clones in total; around 85% of them show up just once. The ten largest clones represent under 15% of the sample.

Here the chain combines TRBV6-8 and TRBJ2-1; TRBD1 aligns with 7 central bases. This sequence originates from an adult with tuberculosis. The sequenced sample was PBMCs, obtained at tuberculosis diagnosis. The CDR3 reads CASSSPGQPEQFF. Read as DNA, the sequence is TGTGCCAGCAGTAGCCCGGGACAGCCTGAGCAGTTCTTC.